This paragraph reports one T cell receptor (beta chain). Its antigen is undetermined. CDR1 is LGHNA and CDR2 is YSLEER in the germline V gene. V shed 4 bases and J 1 base; nucleotides not matched to a gene: 7. This CDR3 spans 16 amino acids. Sequencing used immunoSEQ multiplex PCR; TCRdb keeps in-frame clones, though not all of them. The sample records over 95,000 clones, roughly nine tenths being singletons. This sample was included in a study of T cell responses to AZD1222 COVID-19 vaccine. Study-level points and caveats: Possibly, clonal diversity was underestimated; donors were largely white British and included more females. Reportedly, nearly half the spike-specific TCRs target unmutated variant regions. Baseline seropositives among AZD1222 recipients totaled only 5 to 7. None of the repertoires were sampled until the peak T cell response had passed.

This TCR was sampled from an adult who received the AZD1222 COVID-19 vaccine. Source: peripheral blood, taken 28 days after the second AZD1222 dose. The chain uses TRBV4-3 and TRBJ2-4; TRBD1 agrees at 7 bases. This chain's CDR3 is CASSLRSGGAKNIQYF. The CDR3 DNA is TGCGCCAGCAGCCTCCGTTCAGGGGGTGCCAAAAACATTCAGTACTTC.